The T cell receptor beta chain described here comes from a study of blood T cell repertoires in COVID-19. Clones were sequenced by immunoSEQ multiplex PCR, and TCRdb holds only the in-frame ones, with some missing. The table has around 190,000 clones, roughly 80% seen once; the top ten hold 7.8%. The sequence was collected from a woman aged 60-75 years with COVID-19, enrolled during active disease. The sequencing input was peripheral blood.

The CDR3 protein is CSASILAYNEQFF. CDR3 in DNA: TGCAGTGCTAGTATACTAGCCTACAATGAGCAGTTCTTC. The chain uses TRBV20-1 and TRBJ2-1; possibly TRBD2 for D (5 bases). V lost 3 bases, J lost 2 bases, and 8 bases lay in between. This CDR3 has 13 amino acids. CDR1 and CDR2 from the germline V gene are DFQATT and SNEGSKA (reference sequence).